This T cell receptor beta chain was identified in a study of blood T cells in healthy people across ages. A J-beta primer mix and a sample-barcoded 5' primer were used in a second PCR of about 6 to 12 cycles. Each CDR3 protein gets one entry after TCRdb re-called the 5' RACE reads with MiXCR. The profile shows under 750,000 distinct CDR3 sequences, around half of them singletons. This CDR3 has 15 residues. With 4 bases removed from V and 4 bases from J, the gap between germline ends came to 15 bases. Germline assignment: CDR1 MGHDK and CDR2 SYGVNS. Donation came from healthy Caucasian individuals in Russia who were aged 6 to 90. Details on this clonotype: What it binds is unknown.

Study conclusions and caveats: Both higher diversity and more naive CD4+ cells marked long-lived donors when set against aged donors. Changes in expanded clonotypes were possibly confounded, as the CMV status of donors was unknown.

The source material was blood. The clonotype originates from a man older than 75 in good health. The chain recombines TRBV25-1 with TRBJ2-3, with D possibly matching TRBD2 (6 bases). DNA for the CDR3: TGTGCCAGCAGTGGGGACTTCTTAGTTCCAGATACGCAGTATTTT. Translated: CASSGDFLVPDTQYF.